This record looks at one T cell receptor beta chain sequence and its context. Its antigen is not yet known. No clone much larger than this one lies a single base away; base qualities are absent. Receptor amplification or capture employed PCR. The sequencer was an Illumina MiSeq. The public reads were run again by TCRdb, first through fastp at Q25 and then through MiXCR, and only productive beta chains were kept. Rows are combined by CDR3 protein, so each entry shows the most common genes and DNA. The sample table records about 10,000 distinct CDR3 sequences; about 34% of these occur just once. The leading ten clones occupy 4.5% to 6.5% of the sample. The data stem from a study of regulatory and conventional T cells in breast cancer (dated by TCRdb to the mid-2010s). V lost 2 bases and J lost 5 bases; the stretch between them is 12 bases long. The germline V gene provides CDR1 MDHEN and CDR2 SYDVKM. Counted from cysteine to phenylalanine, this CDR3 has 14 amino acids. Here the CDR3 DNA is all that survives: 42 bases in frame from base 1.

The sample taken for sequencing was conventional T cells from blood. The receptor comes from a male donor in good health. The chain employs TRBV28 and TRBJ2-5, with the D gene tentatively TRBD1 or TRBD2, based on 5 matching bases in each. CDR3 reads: CASSLTGPRETQYF. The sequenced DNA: TGTGCCAGCAGTTTAACGGGACCGAGGGAGACCCAGTACTTC.